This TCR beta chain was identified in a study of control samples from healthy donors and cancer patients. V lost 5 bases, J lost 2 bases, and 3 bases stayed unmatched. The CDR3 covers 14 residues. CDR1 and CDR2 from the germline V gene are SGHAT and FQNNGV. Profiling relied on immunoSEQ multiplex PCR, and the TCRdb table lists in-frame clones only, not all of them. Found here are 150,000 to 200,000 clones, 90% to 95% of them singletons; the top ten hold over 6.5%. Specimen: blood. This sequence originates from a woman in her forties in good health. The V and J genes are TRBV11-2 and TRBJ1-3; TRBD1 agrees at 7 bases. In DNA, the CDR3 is TGTGCCAGCAGCGTCGGGACAGCTGGAAACACCATATATTTT. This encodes CASSVGTAGNTIYF.